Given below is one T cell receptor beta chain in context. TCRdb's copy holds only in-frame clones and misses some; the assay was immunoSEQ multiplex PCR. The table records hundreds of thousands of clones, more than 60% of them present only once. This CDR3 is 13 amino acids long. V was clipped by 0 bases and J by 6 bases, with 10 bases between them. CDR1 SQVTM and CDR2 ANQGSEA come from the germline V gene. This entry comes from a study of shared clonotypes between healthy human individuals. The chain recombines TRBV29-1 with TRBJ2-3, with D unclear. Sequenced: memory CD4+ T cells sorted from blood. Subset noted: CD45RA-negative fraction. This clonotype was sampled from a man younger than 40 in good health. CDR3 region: CSVEEGKRDTQYF. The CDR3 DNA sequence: TGCAGCGTTGAAGAGGGTAAACGGGATACGCAGTATTTT.